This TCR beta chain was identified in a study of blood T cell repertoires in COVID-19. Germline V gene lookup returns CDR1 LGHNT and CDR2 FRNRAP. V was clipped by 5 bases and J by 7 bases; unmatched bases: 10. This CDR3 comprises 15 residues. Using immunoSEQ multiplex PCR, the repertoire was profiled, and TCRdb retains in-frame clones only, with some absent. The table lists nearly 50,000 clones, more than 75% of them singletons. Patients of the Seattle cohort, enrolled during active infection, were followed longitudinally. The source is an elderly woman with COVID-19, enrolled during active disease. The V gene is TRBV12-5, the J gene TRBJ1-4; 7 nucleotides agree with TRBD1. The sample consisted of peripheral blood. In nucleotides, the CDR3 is TGTGCTAGTGGTCGAACCTGGGGACAGAGTGAAAAACTGTTTTTT. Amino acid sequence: CASGRTWGQSEKLFF.